This TCR beta chain was profiled in a study of chemoradiotherapy in HPV16-positive cancers. Notes on the study in general: Non-HPV-specific T cells did not expand in tumors during treatment, whereas candidate HPV-specific clones and E7-related motifs did.

Details on this clone: Its antigen is undetermined.

The protocol was immunoSEQ multiplex PCR, while the TCRdb copy is restricted to in-frame clones and leaves out a portion. Here the sample spans roughly 5,800 clones, around 72% being singletons. The CDR3 is made up of 14 amino acids. Germline lookup yields CDR1 SGHNT and CDR2 YYREEE (reference sequence). V was trimmed by 4 bases and J by 1 base, leaving 10 bases between them. This sample was gathered from a patient who underwent chemoradiotherapy. V and J are TRBV5-4 and TRBJ2-3; possible D gene TRBD1, 6 bases. The clonotype comes from a human donor with HPV-associated anogenital cancer. CDR3 in amino acids: CASSARTGTDTQYF. The CDR3 bases are TGTGCCAGCAGCGCCCGGACAGGCACAGATACGCAGTATTTT.